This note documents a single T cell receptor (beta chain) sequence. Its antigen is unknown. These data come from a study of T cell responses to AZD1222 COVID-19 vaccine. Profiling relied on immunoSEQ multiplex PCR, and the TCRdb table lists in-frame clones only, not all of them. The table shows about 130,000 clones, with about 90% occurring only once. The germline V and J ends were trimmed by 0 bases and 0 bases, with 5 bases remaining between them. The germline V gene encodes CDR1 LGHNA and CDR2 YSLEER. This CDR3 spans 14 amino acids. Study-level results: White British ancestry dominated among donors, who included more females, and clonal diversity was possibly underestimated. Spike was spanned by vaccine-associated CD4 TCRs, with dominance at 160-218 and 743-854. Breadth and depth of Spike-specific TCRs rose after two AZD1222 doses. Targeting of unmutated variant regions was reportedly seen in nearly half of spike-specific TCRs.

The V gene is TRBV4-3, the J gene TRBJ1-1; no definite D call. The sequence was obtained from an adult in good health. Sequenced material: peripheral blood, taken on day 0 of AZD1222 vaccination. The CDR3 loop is CASSQDRLNTEAFF. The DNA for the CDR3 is TGCGCCAGCAGCCAAGATAGGCTGAACACTGAAGCTTTCTTT.